This TCR beta chain stems from a study of blood T cells in healthy people across ages. Together with a sample-barcoded 5' primer, a J-beta primer mix was included in a second PCR lasting roughly 6 to 12 cycles. TCRdb re-analysed the 5' RACE reads in MiXCR, keeping a single row per CDR3 protein. The sample lists under 2 million distinct CDR3 sequences; almost 35% were seen once. This clonotype has more than one count but fewer than ten. The specimen was blood. The receptor's source is a woman in her 30s in good health.

CDR3 amino acids: CASSFLAGERRQFF. In DNA, the CDR3 is TGTGCCAGCAGCTTTTTAGCGGGGGAGAGGCGGCAGTTCTTC. The rearrangement uses TRBV5-4 and TRBJ2-1, with 9 bases that match TRBD2. V lost 2 bases and J lost 12; bases outside the gene matches: 9. In germline, CDR1 is SGHNT, CDR2 YYREEE (reference sequence). This CDR3 region has 14 residues.